This TCR beta chain emerged from a study of CXCR3-negative and CXCR3-positive naive CD8 T cells. Study-level results: Naive subsets did not differ in surface CD5, and TRB CDR3 properties served to infer TCR strength. In both naive subsets diversity was comparably high, whereas memory CD8+ cells showed much lower diversity.

As regards this clonotype: As yet, its antigen is unknown.

Libraries were UMI-labeled 5' RACE TRB cDNA. TCRdb reanalyzed the 5' RACE reads and collapses them to one entry per CDR3 protein, without DNA. Its clone listing holds roughly 48,000 distinct CDR3 sequences. This CDR3 has 15 amino acids. The germline gives CDR1 LNHDA, CDR2 SQIVND (reference sequence). The specimen was memory CD8+ T cells from blood. The genes are TRBV19 and TRBJ2-7; TCRdb selects TRBD2, and the lack of DNA leaves this call unchecked. The TCR was taken from a human donor in good health. Some clones in this sample may be carry-over from other donors' samples. CDR3 sequence reads: CASSGWPSGYYEQYF.